This T cell receptor beta chain was recovered during a study of human T cells and chemical hapten exposure. V lost 6 bases to trimming and J lost 2 bases; unmatched junction nucleotides: 5. The germline CDR1 and CDR2 sequences are SQVTM and ANQGSEA. This CDR3 has 14 amino acids. TCRdb re-called the RACE reads through MiXCR, storing one row per CDR3 protein. In the table there are 240,000 or so distinct CDR3 sequences, around 9.3% of which are singletons. The sample's time point: pre-sensitization, week 0. Sample treatment: therapeutic diphenylcyclopropenone sensitization with weekly scalp DPC. The specimen was whole blood, collected in connection with sensitization to the hapten diphenylcyclopropenone (DPC). The V call is TRBV29-1, the J call TRBJ2-1; 9 nucleotides agree with TRBD1. The clonotype originates from a woman in her 40s with alopecia areata. Some clones in this sample may be carry-over from other donors' samples. DNA for the CDR3: TGCAGCGTCTCCGACAGGGGGGCCTACAATGAGCAGTTCTTC. This encodes CSVSDRGAYNEQFF.